This T cell receptor beta chain was recovered during a study of beta chain features in type 1 diabetes. Germline trimming cut 0 bases from V and 8 bases from J; bases unmatched to any gene: 7. Germline loops: CDR1 LGHNA, CDR2 YSLEER. The CDR3 is made up of 16 amino acids. This clone was counted a few times. Isolated RNA was reverse transcribed in full, so expressed TCRB transcripts were sequenced. Libraries were prepared by immunoSEQ multiplex PCR; TCRdb keeps only in-frame clonotypes and omits some of them. The sample records 150,000 to 190,000 clones, 11% being singletons. The specimen sequenced was central memory CD4+ T cells from blood. This clonotype originated in a man aged 18 to 30 in good health. V and J are TRBV4-3 and TRBJ2-3; TRBD1 agrees at 11 bases. Written as DNA, the CDR3 is TGCGCCAGCAGCCAAGATGGGACAGGGGGTGCCGGTACGCAGTATTTT. The encoded protein is CASSQDGTGGAGTQYF.